This T cell receptor (beta chain) was identified in a study of siplizumab effects on memory and regulatory T cells. Study results and caveats: Among sequences traceable to unstimulated CD4+ memory cells, alloreactive ones were significantly reduced by siplizumab. Sequences below about 10^-5 frequency were poorly captured. As a result, only a minor fraction of alloreactive clones mapped to unstimulated subsets.

The trim removed 2 bases at V and 7 bases at J, leaving 11 bases unmatched. This CDR3 is built from 17 residues. Germline CDR1 and CDR2: MNHNS and SASEGT. Generated by immunoSEQ multiplex PCR, the TCRdb table keeps only in-frame clones and is missing some. The sample has some 65,000 clones, around 90% seen once. As for this clone: Antigen unknown.

The clonotype originates from a human donor in good health. Sample: Tregs sorted from blood. The chain links TRBV6-1 to TRBJ2-1; TRBD2 aligns across 10 bases. DNA for the CDR3: TGTGCCAGCAGTGAAAAGCAGGGAAGCGGGAGGGCGAATGAGCAGTTCTTC. This gives the protein CASSEKQGSGRANEQFF.